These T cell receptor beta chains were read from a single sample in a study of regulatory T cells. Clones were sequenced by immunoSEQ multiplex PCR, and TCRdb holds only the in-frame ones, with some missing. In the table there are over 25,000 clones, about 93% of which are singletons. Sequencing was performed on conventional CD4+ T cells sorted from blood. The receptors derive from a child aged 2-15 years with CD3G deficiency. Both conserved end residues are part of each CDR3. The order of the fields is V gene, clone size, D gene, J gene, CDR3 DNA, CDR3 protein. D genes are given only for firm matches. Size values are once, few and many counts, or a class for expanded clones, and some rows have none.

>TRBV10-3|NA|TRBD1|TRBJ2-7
TGTGCCATCAGTGAGTGGGACAGGTCGAGTAGCGAGCAGTACTTC
CAISEWDRSSSEQYF
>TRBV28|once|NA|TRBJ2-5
TGTGCCAGCAGTTCCCTTCGACTAGGTGGGGTTCGGGGGACCCAGTACTTC
CASSSLRLGGVRGTQYF
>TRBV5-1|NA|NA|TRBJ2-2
TGCGCCAGCAGTAAAGTTAACTCCGGCGGGGAGCTGTTTTTT
CASSKVNSGGELFF
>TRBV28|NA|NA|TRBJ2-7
TGTGCCAGCAGTCGCCAGGGGCCCTACGAGCAGTACTTC
CASSRQGPYEQYF
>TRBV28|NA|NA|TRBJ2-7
TGTGCCAGCAGTTCCACAGGTTACGAGCAGTACTTC
CASSSTGYEQYF
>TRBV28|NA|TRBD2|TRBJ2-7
TGTGCCAGCAGTTCCCCCTCGGCTAGCGGGAGGAACGAGCAGTACTTC
CASSSPSASGRNEQYF
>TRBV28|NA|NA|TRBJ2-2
TGTGCCAGCAGTGAGAACACCGGGGAGCTGTTTTTT
CASSENTGELFF
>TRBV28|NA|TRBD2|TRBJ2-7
TGTGCCAGCAGTCGGCTAGCGGGCGAGCAGTACTTC
CASSRLAGEQYF
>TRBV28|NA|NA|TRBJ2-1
TGTGCCAGCAGCACGAGTAGCGCCAGCTCCTACAATGAGCAGTTCTTC
CASSTSSASSYNEQFF
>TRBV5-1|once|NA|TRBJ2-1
TGCGCCAGCAGCTTCGAGGGGTCCTACAATGAGCAGTTCTTC
CASSFEGSYNEQFF
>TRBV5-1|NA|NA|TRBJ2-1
TGCGCCAGCAGCGATCCCGGGGAGCGGGCCTACAATGAGCAGTTCTTC
CASSDPGERAYNEQFF
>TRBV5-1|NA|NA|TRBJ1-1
TGCGCCAGCAGCTTGGGACAGGACACTGAAGCTTTCTTT
CASSLGQDTEAFF
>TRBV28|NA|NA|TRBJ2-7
TGTGCCAGCAGCCGCCTGGGTGGGCAGTACTTC
CASSRLGGQYF
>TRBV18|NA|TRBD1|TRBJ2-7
TGTGCCAGCTCACCGGGACAGGGGATCTCCTACGAGCAGTACTTC
CASSPGQGISYEQYF
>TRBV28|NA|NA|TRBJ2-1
TGTGCCAGCAGTGAGCCGAAGACAGGAACCCAAGGGAATGAGCAGTTCTTC
CASSEPKTGTQGNEQFF
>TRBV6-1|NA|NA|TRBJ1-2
TGTGCCAGCAGTCCGGGACCCTCTAGGGGCTACACCTTC
CASSPGPSRGYTF
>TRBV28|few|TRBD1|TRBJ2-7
TGTGCCAGCAGTACGCCGGGACAGTCCTACGAGCAGTACTTC
CASSTPGQSYEQYF
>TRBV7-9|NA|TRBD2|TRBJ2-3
TGTGCCAGCAGCTTATGGGCGGGAGCAGGTGGAGATACGCAGTATTTT
CASSLWAGAGGDTQYF
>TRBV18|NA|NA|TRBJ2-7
TGTGCCAGCTCACCCCACGACAGTCACGGGGAGCAGTACTTC
CASSPHDSHGEQYF
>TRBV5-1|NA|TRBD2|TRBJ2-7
TGCGCCAGCAGCCGGACTAGCGGGAGCGTCGAGCAGTACTTC
CASSRTSGSVEQYF
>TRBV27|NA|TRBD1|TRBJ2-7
TGTGCCAGCAGTTTATCGGGGGACAGGGGGAACGAGCAGTACTTC
CASSLSGDRGNEQYF
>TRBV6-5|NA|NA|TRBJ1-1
TGTGCCAGCAGCCTCGGAACGAACACTGAAGCTTTCTTT
CASSLGTNTEAFF
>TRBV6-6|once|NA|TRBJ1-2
TGTGCCAGCAGTACCGGGTCGGCTAACTATGGCTACACCTTC
CASSTGSANYGYTF
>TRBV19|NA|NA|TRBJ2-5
TGTGCCAGTAGTCCGACCTTCTTGGGGACCCAGTACTTC
CASSPTFLGTQYF
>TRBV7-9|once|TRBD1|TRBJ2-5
TGTGCCAGCAGCTTAGTGGTCCGGACAGGGGGCAAGGAGACCCAGTACTTC
CASSLVVRTGGKETQYF
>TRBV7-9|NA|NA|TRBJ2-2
TGTGCCAGCGGAGGGGCAGCGGAGGGTGCCGGGGAGCTGTTTTTT
CASGGAAEGAGELFF
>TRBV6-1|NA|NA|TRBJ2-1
TGTGCCAGCAGTCTGGGGGCAGGGGCCGGGTTCTTC
CASSLGAGAGFF
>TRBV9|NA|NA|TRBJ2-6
TGTGCCAGCAGCGGTAGGGCGGGAGGGGCCAACGTCCTGACTTTC
CASSGRAGGANVLTF
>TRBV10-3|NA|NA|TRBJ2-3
TGTGCCATCGGATCTATCCCCACAGATACGCAGTATTTT
CAIGSIPTDTQYF
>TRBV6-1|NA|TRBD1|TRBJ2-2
TGTGCCAGCAGTAGGGGGCAAGACACCGGGGAGCTGTTTTTT
CASSRGQDTGELFF
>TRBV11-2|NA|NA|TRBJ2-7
TGTGCCAGCAGCTTGGGCGGCCATGGGTCCTACGAGCAGTACTTC
CASSLGGHGSYEQYF
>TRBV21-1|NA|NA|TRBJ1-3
TGTGCCAGCGGCGGACAGGGCCTGGGAAACACCATATATTTT
CASGGQGLGNTIYF
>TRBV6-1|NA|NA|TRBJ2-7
TGTGCCAGCAGTGAATTTGGCAGAACCTACGAGCAGTACTTC
CASSEFGRTYEQYF
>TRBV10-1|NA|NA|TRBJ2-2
TGCGCCAGCAGTAGTATCACCGGGGAGCTGTTTTTT
CASSSITGELFF
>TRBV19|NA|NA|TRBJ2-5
TGTGCCAGTAGTATATCCGGGACACAGCAAGAGACCCAGTACTTC
CASSISGTQQETQYF
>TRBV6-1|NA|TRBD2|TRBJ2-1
TGTGCCAGCAGCTGGGGGACTAGCGGGCGGGATGAGCAGTTCTTC
CASSWGTSGRDEQFF
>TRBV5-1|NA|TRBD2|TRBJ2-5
TGCGCCAGCAGCCTCGGACTAGCGGGGGAGACCCAGTACTTC
CASSLGLAGETQYF
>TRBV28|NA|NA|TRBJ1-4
TGTGCCAGCAGTTCAGGGCCGACTAATGAAAAACTGTTTTTT
CASSSGPTNEKLFF
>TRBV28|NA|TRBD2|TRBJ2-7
TGTGCCAGCAGTTTTGGCGGGAGCCACGAGCAGTACTTC
CASSFGGSHEQYF
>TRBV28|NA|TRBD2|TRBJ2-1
TGTGCCAGTACGTCGGCGGGAGGACTACGGAATGAGCAGTTCTTC
CASTSAGGLRNEQFF
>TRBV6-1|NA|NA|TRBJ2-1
TGTGCCAGCAGTGCTACTAGGAGCTCCTACAATGAGCAGTTCTTC
CASSATRSSYNEQFF
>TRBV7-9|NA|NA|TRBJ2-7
TGTGCCAGCAGCACTGGTGGGTACGAGCAGTACTTC
CASSTGGYEQYF
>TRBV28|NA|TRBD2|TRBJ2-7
TGTGCCAGCAGCCAGACTAGCGGGTTTGTGGACGAGCAGTACTTC
CASSQTSGFVDEQYF
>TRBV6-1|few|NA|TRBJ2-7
TGTGCCAGCAGGGAGGGACAGTACTACGAGCAGTACTTC
CASREGQYYEQYF
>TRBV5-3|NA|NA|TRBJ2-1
TGTGCCACCTGGGACCAGAGCTCCTACAATGAGCAGTTCTTC
CATWDQSSYNEQFF
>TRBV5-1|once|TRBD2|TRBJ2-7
TGCGCCAGCAGCTTAGGTCCCGGGGGGGAAACGTTTTCCTACGAGCAGTACTTC
CASSLGPGGETFSYEQYF
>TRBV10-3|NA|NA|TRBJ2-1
TGTGCCATCAGTCCCAGGGGAATTGAGCAGTTCTTC
CAISPRGIEQFF
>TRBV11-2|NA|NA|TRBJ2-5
TGTGCCAGCAGCTTAGGGACTTGGGAGACCCAGTACTTC
CASSLGTWETQYF
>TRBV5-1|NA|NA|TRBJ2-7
TGCGCCAGTGCCCTAGCAATCGGCTACGAGCAGTACTTC
CASALAIGYEQYF
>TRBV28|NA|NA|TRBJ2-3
TGTGCCAGCACTTACCCTGGGGGAAATACGCAGTATTTT
CASTYPGGNTQYF
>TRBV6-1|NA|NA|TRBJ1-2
TGTGCCAGCAGTCAAGGGACGTATGGCTACACCTTC
CASSQGTYGYTF
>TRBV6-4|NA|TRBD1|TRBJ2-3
TGTGCCAGCAGTGACAGGGACAGGGGCACAGATACGCAGTATTTT
CASSDRDRGTDTQYF
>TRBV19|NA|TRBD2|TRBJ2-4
TGTGCCAGTAGCTTCACGGGAGGCGGTCTACCCCACATTCAGTACTTC
CASSFTGGGLPHIQYF
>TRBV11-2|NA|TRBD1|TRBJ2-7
TGTGCCAGCAGCCCAGGGGACAGGGGAGCGAGCGAGCAGTACTTC
CASSPGDRGASEQYF
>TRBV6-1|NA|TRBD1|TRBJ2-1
TGTGCCAGCAGGGGAGACAGGGGGAATGAGCAGTTCTTC
CASRGDRGNEQFF
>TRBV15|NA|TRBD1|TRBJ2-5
TGTGCCACCAGCGGGGGGGACAGGGCCCAAGAGACCCAGTACTTC
CATSGGDRAQETQYF
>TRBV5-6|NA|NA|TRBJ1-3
TGTGCCAGCAGCACGGAGGGTGGGAGTTCAGGAAACACCATATATTTT
CASSTEGGSSGNTIYF
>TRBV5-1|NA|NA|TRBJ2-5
TGCGCCAGCAGCTTGCTAACAGGTCGGGGTGAGACCCAGTACTTC
CASSLLTGRGETQYF
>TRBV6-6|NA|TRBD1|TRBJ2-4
TGTGCCAGCAGTGCCGCGGGACAGGGCAACATTCAGTACTTC
CASSAAGQGNIQYF